The 13 T cell receptor beta chains listed next were all sequenced from one sample in a study of early T cells in non-severe SARS-CoV-2 infection. Each CDR3 protein gets one entry after TCRdb re-called the 5' RACE reads with MiXCR. This table has 45,000 to 60,000 distinct CDR3 sequences, about 10% appearing once. The sample was whole blood, taken at baseline. Receptor source: an adult who was a healthcare worker with PCR-confirmed SARS-CoV-2 infection or an uninfected control (not recorded which).

This clonotype was recorded many times. This chain links TRBV7-9 with TRBJ1-4, with no clear D. The germline CDR1 and CDR2 sequences are SEHNR and FQNEAQ (reference sequence). The CDR3 length is 17 residues. V gave up 4 bases and J gave up 2 bases, with 17 bases separating them. CDR3 DNA sequence: TGTGCCAGCAGCTCGGGTAGTCAGCCCGGGACTAATGAAAAACTGTTTTTT. It yields the protein CASSSGSQPGTNEKLFF.

This clonotype was seen ten or more times. The rearrangement joins TRBV29-1 to TRBJ1-2; D is undetermined. This CDR3 is 11 amino acids long. Per the germline V gene, CDR1 is SQVTM and CDR2 is ANQGSEA. Between the trimmed V and J ends, which lost 8 bases and 4 bases, there was a span of 11 bases. The CDR3, as DNA: TGCAGCACGAAGGCTTCCTATGGCTACACCTTC. Its protein is CSTKASYGYTF. The full variable domain, in which reference TRBV29-1 and TRBJ1-2 provide the parts outside the CDR3, is SAVISQKPSRDICQRGTSLTIQCQVDSQVTMMFWYRQQPGQSLTLIATANQGSEATYESGFVIDKFPISRPNLTFSTLTVSNMSPEDSSIYLCSTKASYGYTFGSGTRLTVV.

This clonotype occurred many times. The V call is TRBV6-6, the J call TRBJ1-6; the match to TRBD1 covers 9 bases. The V segment lost 5 bases and the J segment 1 base; nucleotides outside the gene matches: 0. CDR1 MNHNY and CDR2 SVGAGI come from the germline V gene (reference sequence). The CDR3 contains 15 residues. DNA for the CDR3: TGTGCCAGCAGTGACAGGGGGTCCTATAATTCACCCCTCCACTTT. Protein: CASSDRGSYNSPLHF.

This clonotype has ten or more counts. The chain uses TRBV19 and TRBJ2-1; 14 bases agree with TRBD2. V trimming: 7 bases; J trimming: 0 bases; junction bases outside the gene matches: 14. The germline V gene has CDR1 LNHDA and CDR2 SQIVND (reference sequence). The CDR3 spans 20 residues. The CDR3 nucleotides are TGTGCCAGTACCTCACCCTCCGGGACTAGCGGGGGCCACTCCTACAATGAGCAGTTCTTC. This translates into CASTSPSGTSGGHSYNEQFF.

CDR3 loop: CASSLYGLSYEQYF. The CDR3, as DNA: TGTGCCAGCAGTCTATACGGCCTCTCCTACGAGCAGTACTTC. The J gene is TRBJ2-7, the V gene TRBV12-3 or TRBV12-4; no firm D call. Trimming cost V 5 bases and J 0 bases, with 11 bases left between them. CDR3 length: 14 residues.

This clonotype has just a few counts. The genes are TRBV5-1 and TRBJ2-7; D remains unclear. This CDR3 has 16 residues. With 0 bases removed from V and 2 bases from J, the gap between germline ends came to 15 bases. CDR1 is SGHRS and CDR2 is YFSETQ in the germline V gene. The CDR3 sequence: CASSLVASFSPYEQYF. The CDR3 nucleotides are TGCGCCAGCAGCTTGGTCGCCAGCTTTTCTCCCTACGAGCAGTACTTC.

V usage is TRBV6-1 and J usage is TRBJ2-7; D unresolved. The CDR3 totals 15 residues. Germline V gene sequence: CDR1 MNHNS, CDR2 SASEGT. V was trimmed by 1 base and J by 0 bases, leaving 10 bases between them. The CDR3 here is CASSEDDGSSYEQYF. The CDR3 DNA follows: TGTGCCAGCAGTGAAGACGACGGGTCCTCCTACGAGCAGTACTTC.

The table lists this clonotype with many counts. This sequence joins TRBV6-6 and TRBJ2-7; 8 bases line up with TRBD1. CDR1 is MNHNY and CDR2 is SVGAGI in the germline V gene (reference sequence). V shed 6 bases, J shed 0 bases, and the junction held 10 bases outside the gene matches. This CDR3 contains 16 residues. The CDR3 reads CASSRGQGPPSYEQYF. The CDR3 coding sequence is TGTGCCAGCAGCCGAGGACAGGGACCACCCTCCTACGAGCAGTACTTC.

The genes are TRBV12-3 or TRBV12-4 and TRBJ2-2; no reliable D call. Trimming left V 6 bases short and J 6 bases short, with 8 bases between. The CDR3 totals 12 residues. DNA of the CDR3: TGTGCCAGCAGCCTAATGGCCGGGGAGCTGTTTTTT. Encoded protein: CASSLMAGELFF.

This clonotype was observed at least ten times. V and J are TRBV30 and TRBJ2-3; the D is unclear. CDR1 is GTSNPN, CDR2 SVGIG, per germline (reference sequence). This CDR3 region has 15 residues. The V and J ends lost 2 bases and 4 bases respectively, with 16 bases between them. The CDR3 sequence is CAWSSSPGSSDTQYF. Written as DNA, the CDR3 is TGTGCCTGGAGTTCGTCCCCCGGGTCATCAGATACGCAGTATTTT. The whole variable domain, filled in from reference TRBV30 and TRBJ2-3, reads SQTIHQWPATLVQPVGSPLSLECTVEGTSNPNLYWYRQAAGRGLQLLFYSVGIGQISSEVPQNLSASRPQDRQFILSSKKLLLSDSGFYLCAWSSSPGSSDTQYFGPGTRLTVL.

This clonotype was counted only a few times. V gene TRBV5-1 combines with J gene TRBJ2-3, with D perhaps given as TRBD1 or TRBD2 (6 bases each). The CDR3 has 13 residues. The V gene lost 1 base and the J gene lost 6 bases, with 9 bases spanning the gap. Germline V CDR1 and CDR2: SGHRS, YFSETQ. In DNA, the CDR3 is TGCGCCAGCAGCTTGACGGGGGCCGATACGCAGTATTTT. This encodes CASSLTGADTQYF. Complete variable domain (other parts from reference TRBV5-1 and TRBJ2-3): KAGVTQTPRYLIKTRGQQVTLSCSPISGHRSVSWYQQTPGQGLQFLFEYFSETQRNKGNFPGRFSGRQFSNSRSEMNVSTLELGDSALYLCASSLTGADTQYFGPGTRLTVL.

The V and J genes are TRBV6-1 and TRBJ2-2; 7 bases line up with TRBD2. The CDR3 totals 15 residues. Trimming cost V 8 bases and J 0 bases; bases outside gene matches: 6. Germline values: CDR1 MNHNS, CDR2 SASEGT. CDR3 in amino acids: CASLRTRSNTGELFF. The CDR3 nucleotides read TGTGCCAGCCTTCGGACTAGGTCGAACACCGGGGAGCTGTTTTTT.

This clonotype was found a few times. The genes are TRBV21-1 and TRBJ2-5; the D call of TRBD2 is as the table states it, not checked on the DNA. TRBV21-1 is annotated as a pseudogene. The CDR3 totals 20 residues. In DNA form, the CDR3 reads TGTGCCAGCAGCACCCGCCCGGTGGTAGCGGGAGCCATCCAAAAAGAGACCCAGTACTTC. It specifies CASSTRPVVAGAIQKETQYF.